The 28 T cell receptor beta chains below were found in one sample sequenced in a study of cytotoxic CD8 clonotypes in ibrutinib-treated CLL. Sequencing used immunoSEQ multiplex PCR; TCRdb keeps in-frame clones, though not all of them. The sample records more than 85,000 clones, 75% to 80% being singletons. This material consisted of PBMCs, taken after 24 months of ibrutinib treatment. Receptor source: a human donor with chronic lymphocytic leukemia.

The CDR3 DNA sequence: TGCGCCAGCAGCCAAGAAGTTCGGGGATTCGACGAGCAGTACTTC. The encoded protein is CASSQEVRGFDEQYF. V is TRBV4-1 and J is TRBJ2-7; D is possibly TRBD2 (5 bases). Germline V gene data show CDR1 as MGHRA and CDR2 as YSYEKL. The V end lost 0 bases, the J end lost 5 bases, and 14 bases lay between the germline ends. The CDR3 has 15 amino acids.

This rearrangement joins TRBV20-1 to TRBJ2-4; 7 nucleotides agree with TRBD1. The CDR3 consists of 11 residues. V was pared by 7 bases and J by 6 bases, with 3 bases of the junction left unmatched. The V gene's germline CDR1 is DFQATT and CDR2 SNEGSKA (reference sequence). The CDR3 DNA sequence: TGCAGTGGGACAGGATTAAACATTCAGTACTTC. It is translated as CSGTGLNIQYF.

The V gene is TRBV15, the J gene TRBJ1-1, with TRBD1 identical over 10 bases. V gave up 7 bases and J gave up 4 bases; unmatched junction bases: 9. CDR3 length: 15 amino acids. Germline lookup yields CDR1 LNHNV and CDR2 YYDKDF (reference sequence). This CDR3 reads CATIRDRGSGTEAFF. CDR3 coding DNA: TGTGCCACCATCCGGGACAGGGGATCGGGCACTGAAGCTTTCTTT.

The V gene is TRBV29-1, the J gene TRBJ2-7, with D perhaps TRBD1 (6 bases). The V gene lost 8 bases and the J gene lost 1 base, with 12 bases spanning the gap. The CDR3 covers 12 residues. The germline V gene has CDR1 SQVTM and CDR2 ANQGSEA. CDR3 in amino acids: CSHRDKSYEQYF. CDR3 nucleotide sequence: TGCAGCCACCGGGACAAATCCTACGAGCAGTACTTC.

The V gene is TRBV30, the J gene TRBJ1-1; D ambiguous. CDR1 and CDR2 from the germline V gene are GTSNPN and SVGIG (reference sequence). The V and J ends lost 3 bases and 8 bases respectively, with 13 bases between them. The CDR3 consists of 12 residues. CDR3 sequence: CAWRFNEGEAFF. The CDR3 region has the DNA TGTGCCTGGAGGTTTAACGAGGGAGAAGCTTTCTTT.

The chain is built from TRBV28 and TRBJ2-2; 10 nucleotides align to TRBD2. This CDR3 is built from 16 residues. Germline CDR1 MDHEN, CDR2 SYDVKM. V was pared by 7 bases and J by 0 bases, with 5 bases of the junction left unmatched. CDR3: CASILAGTSNTGELFF. CDR3 bases: TGTGCCAGCATACTAGCGGGGACCTCGAACACCGGGGAGCTGTTTTTT.

The rearrangement links TRBV7-9 to TRBJ1-2; D not resolved. This CDR3 is 13 amino acids long. Germline CDR1 reads SEHNR; CDR2 reads FQNEAQ (reference sequence). V lost 1 base and J 0 bases, leaving 3 bases between the germline ends. CDR3 amino acids: CASSLEPNYGYTF. The CDR3 DNA reads as TGTGCCAGCAGCTTAGAACCTAACTATGGCTACACCTTC.

This rearrangement joins TRBV6-5 to TRBJ2-3; either TRBD1 or TRBD2 may supply D (5 bases each). Trimming removed 5 bases from V and 9 bases from J, with 15 bases in between. Germline assignment: CDR1 MNHEY and CDR2 SVGAGI. The CDR3 contains 13 residues. Here the CDR3 DNA reads TGTGCCAGCAGTAGGGACCGGGCGGAGACGCAGTATTTT. Its protein is CASSRDRAETQYF.

This clone has a single count. The V gene is TRBV11-3, the J gene TRBJ2-1; D not certain. Germline V gene lookup returns CDR1 SGHNT and CDR2 YENEEA. V gave up 0 bases and J gave up 10 bases, with 13 bases separating them. The CDR3 has 14 amino acids. CDR3 protein: CASSLDSATREQFF. DNA of the CDR3: TGTGCCAGCAGCTTAGATTCAGCTACCAGGGAGCAGTTCTTC. Together with reference TRBV11-3 and TRBJ2-1, the CDR3 gives the full variable domain: EAGVVQSPRYKIIEKKQPVAFWCNPISGHNTLYWYLQNLGQGPELLIRYENEEAVDDSQLPKDRFSAERLKGVDSTLKIQPAELGDSAVYLCASSLDSATREQFFGPGTRLTVL.

The chain employs TRBV10-2 and TRBJ2-5; TRBD2 might be the D (5 bases). In germline, CDR1 is WSHSY, CDR2 SAAADI. This CDR3 spans 13 amino acids. V lost 7 bases to trimming and J lost 2 bases, with 11 bases between them. The DNA of the CDR3 is TGCGCCAGCATAACGAGCGGACAAGAGACCCAGTACTTC. Amino acids: CASITSGQETQYF.

V gene TRBV19 combines with J gene TRBJ2-3; TRBD2 matches 8 bases. CDR3 length: 16 residues. Trimming at V came to 2 bases and at J to 4 bases, leaving 8 bases not matched to a gene. Germline CDR1 is LNHDA and CDR2 is SQIVND (reference sequence). The CDR3 reads CASSIRGAGVADTQYF. As DNA, the CDR3 is TGTGCCAGTAGTATACGAGGAGCGGGAGTGGCAGATACGCAGTATTTT.

The rearrangement uses TRBV9 and TRBJ2-2; 8 bases align to TRBD1. After removal of 7 bases from V and 6 bases from J, the junction contained 11 bases not matched to a gene. The CDR3 spans 15 residues. Germline assignment: CDR1 SGDLS and CDR2 YYNGEE. The CDR3 nucleotides read TGTGCCAGCCGGCTCGGACAGGGCGTGGCCGGGGAGCTGTTTTTT. It encodes CASRLGQGVAGELFF. The variable domain in full, completed from reference TRBV9 and TRBJ2-2, reads DSGVTQTPKHLITATGQRVTLRCSPRSGDLSVYWYQQSLDQGLQFLIQYYNGEERAKGNILERFSAQQFPDLHSELNLSSLELGDSALYFCASRLGQGVAGELFFGEGSRLTVL.

This clone has just a few counts. The CDR3 DNA reads as TGTGCCAGCAGTTACCAAGGACAGGGCAATCAGCCCCAGCATTTT. This codes for CASSYQGQGNQPQHF. This rearrangement joins TRBV6-6 to TRBJ1-5, with 7 bases fitting TRBD1. With V trimmed by 2 bases and J by 2 bases, 3 bases remained unmatched. Looked up from germline, CDR1 is MNHNY and CDR2 is SVGAGI (reference sequence). The CDR3 covers 15 residues.

The chain joins TRBV28 to TRBJ1-1, with D hard to call. Trimming removed 0 bases at V and 5 bases at J, with 10 bases between. This CDR3 comprises 14 residues. Germline CDR1 and CDR2: MDHEN and SYDVKM. The CDR3, as DNA: TGTGCCAGCAGTTTATGGGCCACGGTAACTGAAGCTTTCTTT. It codes for CASSLWATVTEAFF.

CDR3 protein: CASSLAGEGVRTQYF. Written as DNA, the CDR3 is TGCGCCAGCAGCTTGGCAGGGGAGGGGGTAAGGACCCAGTACTTC. The chain has TRBV5-1 and TRBJ2-5; D is perhaps TRBD2 (7 bases). Germline lookup yields CDR1 SGHRS and CDR2 YFSETQ. Trimming removed 0 bases at V and 7 bases at J, with 16 bases between. The CDR3 is 15 amino acids. The full variable domain, with the rest looked up from reference TRBV5-1 and TRBJ2-5, is KAGVTQTPRYLIKTRGQQVTLSCSPISGHRSVSWYQQTPGQGLQFLFEYFSETQRNKGNFPGRFSGRQFSNSRSEMNVSTLELGDSALYLCASSLAGEGVRTQYFGPGTRLLVL.

The chain is built from TRBV10-3 and TRBJ2-3; 10 bases align to TRBD1. V shed 11 bases, J shed 2 bases, and the junction held 7 bases outside the gene matches. The CDR3 length is 14 residues. Germline CDR1 and CDR2: ENHRY and SYGVKD. CDR3 coding DNA: TGTGCCGGCCGACAGGGGGCTGACACAGATACGCAGTATTTT. Translated: CAGRQGADTDTQYF.

This chain joins TRBV7-9 and TRBJ2-2, with D possibly called TRBD1 or TRBD2 (5 bases each). Germline values: CDR1 SEHNR, CDR2 FQNEAQ (reference sequence). The length of the CDR3 is 18 residues. Trimming left V 5 bases short and J 0 bases short, with 19 bases between. The CDR3 is CASSPTTVGRSNTGELFF. The CDR3 DNA follows: TGTGCCAGCAGCCCAACGACAGTGGGGAGATCGAACACCGGGGAGCTGTTTTTT.

This clone has just a few counts. V is TRBV18 and J is TRBJ2-7; tentative D call: TRBD1 (5 bases). V was pared by 3 bases and J by 4 bases, with 13 bases between. Germline V lookup: CDR1 KGHSH, CDR2 LQKENI. This CDR3 is built from 14 residues. The CDR3 DNA sequence: TGTGCCAGCTCACCCCAGGGTCTGCTTTACGAGCAGTACTTC. Amino acids: CASSPQGLLYEQYF.

The CDR3 loop is CASSGQSNEKLFF. The CDR3 DNA reads TGTGCCAGCTCAGGGCAGTCTAATGAAAAACTGTTTTTT. The chain uses TRBV18 and TRBJ1-4; D not resolved. The CDR3 loop spans 13 amino acids. CDR1 KGHSH and CDR2 LQKENI come from the germline V gene. V was pared by 5 bases and J by 3 bases, with 7 bases between.

There are a few counts of this clone. V is TRBV19 and J is TRBJ1-1; no clear D. Trimming removed 9 bases from V and 4 bases from J, with 12 bases in between. The CDR3 spans 12 residues. Looked up from germline, CDR1 is LNHDA and CDR2 is SQIVND (reference sequence). CDR3 in amino acids: CASDTAGTEAFF. The CDR3 coding sequence is TGTGCCAGCGACACGGCCGGCACTGAAGCTTTCTTT.

The J gene is TRBJ2-1, the V gene TRBV6-1; D perhaps matches TRBD2 (6 bases). From germline, CDR1 is MNHNS and CDR2 SASEGT. The CDR3 has 13 amino acids. Trimming removed 4 bases at V and 9 bases at J, with 13 bases between. The CDR3, as DNA: TGTGCCAGCAGTGCCTCGGGACTCTTTGAGCAGTTCTTC. It codes for CASSASGLFEQFF.

CDR3 DNA: TGTGCCAGCTCCCGGACCGGATCCTACGAGCAGTACTTC. The encoded protein is CASSRTGSYEQYF. The chain employs TRBV5-4 and TRBJ2-7; no definite D call. The CDR3 sequence is 13 residues long. Trimming removed 7 bases from V and 1 base from J, with 12 bases in between. The germline gives CDR1 SGHNT, CDR2 YYREEE (reference sequence).

The rearrangement uses TRBV5-1 and TRBJ1-3; D is possibly TRBD1 (5 bases). The CDR3 has 14 residues. V dropped 4 bases and J dropped 4 bases, with 12 bases sitting between them. From germline, CDR1 is SGHRS and CDR2 YFSETQ. In DNA, the CDR3 is TGCGCCAGCAGCCAAGGAGGGGTCGGAAACACCATATATTTT. This sequence encodes CASSQGGVGNTIYF.

The chain joins TRBV11-2 to TRBJ1-5, with D possibly TRBD1 on 5 matching bases. Germline V CDR1 and CDR2: SGHAT, FQNNGV. The CDR3 runs to 14 residues. V lost 3 bases, J lost 5 bases, and 11 bases lay in between. The CDR3 loop reads CASSLGGEDQPQHF. The CDR3, as DNA: TGTGCCAGCAGCTTGGGGGGTGAGGATCAGCCCCAGCATTTT.

The gene calls are TRBV15 and TRBJ2-7; 7 bases align to TRBD2. V gave up 0 bases and J gave up 2 bases; unmatched junction bases: 4. CDR1 LNHNV and CDR2 YYDKDF come from the germline V gene (reference sequence). CDR3 length equals 15 residues. The CDR3 coding sequence is TGTGCCACCAGCAGAGATTTCAGCGGGGCCTACGAGCAGTACTTC. Its translation is CATSRDFSGAYEQYF.

The rearrangement links TRBV7-2 to TRBJ1-3; 8 nucleotides line up with TRBD1. The germline gives CDR1 SGHTA, CDR2 FQGNSA. The CDR3 has 17 amino acids. After removal of 0 bases from V and 0 bases from J, the junction contained 4 bases not matched to a gene. The CDR3 reads CASSLAHRGTSGNTIYF. The CDR3 nucleotides read TGTGCCAGCAGCTTAGCACACAGGGGGACCTCTGGAAACACCATATATTTT.

The chain is built from TRBV7-6 and TRBJ2-5; maybe TRBD2 (6 bases). CDR3 length: 14 amino acids. CDR1 SGHVS and CDR2 FNYEAQ come from the germline V gene. V was shortened by 5 bases and J by 4 bases, with 14 bases between the two germline ends. The CDR3 sequence is CASSNGVGGETQYF. DNA for the CDR3: TGTGCCAGCAGCAACGGCGTGGGGGGAGAGACCCAGTACTTC.

This chain links TRBV28 with TRBJ2-7; the D gene is possibly TRBD1 (6 bases). The V gene's germline CDR1 is MDHEN and CDR2 SYDVKM. The V end was cut by 6 bases, the J end by 3 bases, with 12 bases between. The CDR3 is made up of 13 amino acids. The CDR3 spells CASRSGQSYEQYF. The CDR3 nucleotides read TGTGCCAGCAGATCGGGACAAAGCTACGAGCAGTACTTC. The entire variable domain, with the rest obtained from reference TRBV28 and TRBJ2-7, is as follows: DVKVTQSSRYLVKRTGEKVFLECVQDMDHENMFWYRQDPGLGLRLIYFSYDVKMKEKGDIPEGYSVSREKKERFSLILESASTNQTSMYLCASRSGQSYEQYFGPGTRLTVT.